Sequencing of this T cell receptor beta chain was carried out in a study of cytomegalovirus exposure and HLA in healthy donors. The PCR employed 60 Vbeta primers together with 13 Jbeta primers. The table came from immunoSEQ multiplex PCR; TCRdb's copy has only in-frame clones and leaves some out. Among 55,000 to 75,000 clones listed, around 79% were seen once. Germline loops: CDR1 SGHTA, CDR2 FQGNSA. CDR3 size: 14 residues. V was clipped by 1 base and J by 10 bases; unmatched bases: 7. The clonotype comes from a woman aged 30 to 39 in good health and CMV-seropositive. The chain uses TRBV7-2 and TRBJ2-1, with 7 bases aligning to TRBD2. Source material: PBMCs. CDR3 region: CASSLGGRAAEQFF. As DNA, the CDR3 is TGTGCCAGCAGCTTAGGTGGGAGGGCGGCGGAGCAGTTCTTC.